A single sample gave rise to the 30 T cell receptor beta chains below, sequenced in a study of graft-versus-host responses after intestinal transplantation. Sequenced by immunoSEQ multiplex PCR; TCRdb stores in-frame clones only, minus some. The sample lists 3,000 to 3,500 clones, roughly four fifths occurring once. Researchers processed graft tissue to release intraepithelial and lamina propria lymphocytes. The material sequenced was ileum tissue, taken roughly 5 and 7 days after intestinal transplantation. Every receptor here comes from a human patient who received an intestinal transplant, so some T cells may come from the graft donor.

The chain recombines TRBV28 with TRBJ2-5; no clear D gene. From germline, CDR1 is MDHEN and CDR2 SYDVKM. The V gene lost 3 bases and the J gene lost 2 bases, with 10 bases spanning the gap. The CDR3 extends over 14 amino acids. The CDR3 protein is CASSLGPAQETQYF. The CDR3 bases are TGTGCCAGCAGTTTGGGCCCGGCACAAGAGACCCAGTACTTC.

DNA for the CDR3: TGTGCCAGCCGTTTCCCCAGCACAGATACGCAGTATTTT. The encoded protein is CASRFPSTDTQYF. The chain combines TRBV6-1 with TRBJ2-3, with D hard to call. Germline loops: CDR1 MNHNS, CDR2 SASEGT. With 8 bases removed from V and 0 bases from J, the gap between germline ends came to 9 bases. The CDR3 is made up of 13 amino acids.

This CDR3 reads CASPSGFSYNEQFF. In DNA, the CDR3 is TGTGCCAGCCCGAGCGGGTTCTCCTACAATGAGCAGTTCTTC. The rearrangement uses TRBV2 and TRBJ2-1, with D maybe TRBD2 (6 bases). Trimming removed 8 bases at V and 0 bases at J, with 11 bases between. This CDR3 spans 14 amino acids. Germline CDR1 SNHLY, CDR2 FYNNEI.

This clone was observed a handful of times. The rearrangement links TRBV5-5 to TRBJ2-7; D possibly corresponds to TRBD2 (7 bases). The CDR3 contains 15 residues. Germline V gives CDR1 SGHKS, CDR2 YYEKEE (reference sequence). The ends were cut back, 4 bases at V and 0 bases at J, with 14 bases in the middle. The CDR3 nucleotides are TGTGCCAGCAGCCCGGGGGGCCGAAGCTCCTACGAGCAGTACTTC. It encodes CASSPGGRSSYEQYF.

The chain recombines TRBV30 with TRBJ1-4, with 7 bases lining up with TRBD1. The CDR3 loop spans 12 amino acids. CDR1 GTSNPN and CDR2 SVGIG come from the germline V gene (reference sequence). J was trimmed by 8 bases and V by 3 bases; bases with no gene match: 3. The CDR3 coding sequence is TGTGCCTGGAGGCCGGGACAGGAAAAACTGTTTTTT. This codes for CAWRPGQEKLFF.

The CDR3 nucleotides read TGCGCCAGCTCCCGAAGCGGGACACAGAACACTGAAGCTTTCTTT. Translation: CASSRSGTQNTEAFF. This chain connects TRBV5-1 to TRBJ1-1, with a weak D call TRBD1 (6 bases). CDR3 size: 15 residues. CDR1 and CDR2 (germline): SGHRS, YFSETQ. Trimming stripped 7 bases from V and 1 base from J, with 17 bases between.

The chain links TRBV6-5 to TRBJ1-6; D gene uncertain. V shed 5 bases and J shed 9 bases, with 8 bases lying between them. The CDR3 spans 12 residues. The germline gives CDR1 MNHEY, CDR2 SVGAGI. The CDR3: CASSLRGSPLHF. CDR3 sequence (DNA): TGTGCCAGCAGTCTTCGGGGTTCACCCCTCCACTTT.

The V call is TRBV5-8, the J call TRBJ2-5, with D hard to call. In germline, CDR1 is SGHTS, CDR2 YDEGEE. The V end was cut by 0 bases, the J end by 2 bases, with 8 bases between. This CDR3 spans 14 amino acids. The CDR3 sequence is CASSLVGQQETQYF. The DNA for the CDR3 is TGTGCCAGCAGCTTGGTTGGGCAGCAAGAGACCCAGTACTTC.

With regard to this clone: A read error may account for a junction end that differs from germline. This chain connects TRBV5-4 to TRBJ1-2, with unresolved D. The CDR3 runs 14 residues. Germline V gives CDR1 SGHNT, CDR2 YYREEE (reference sequence). Here the CDR3 DNA reads TGCGCCAGCAGCCAAGAATTTCGAAACTATGGCTACACCTTC. It specifies CASSQEFRNYGYTF.

The rearrangement links TRBV16 to TRBJ2-7; no firm D call. The germline V gene encodes CDR1 KGHSY and CDR2 FQNENV. The length of the CDR3 is 12 residues. The V end lost 6 bases, the J end lost 3 bases, and 9 bases lay between the germline ends. CDR3 protein: CASSFGIYEQYF. In DNA form, the CDR3 reads TGTGCCAGCAGTTTCGGCATCTACGAGCAGTACTTC.

The chain carries TRBV19 and TRBJ2-4; D is possibly TRBD2 (6 bases). Trimming cost V 5 bases and J 5 bases, with 13 bases left between them. The V gene's germline CDR1 is LNHDA and CDR2 SQIVND (reference sequence). CDR3 length: 14 residues. CDR3 region: CASSVGTYENIQYF. The CDR3 nucleotides read TGTGCCAGTAGTGTAGGGACTTACGAAAACATTCAGTACTTC.

Only one count was recorded for this clone. The chain recombines TRBV14 with TRBJ1-6; D is possibly TRBD1 (5 bases). The V end was cut by 0 bases, the J end by 9 bases, with 6 bases between. The CDR3 consists of 13 residues. Germline assignment: CDR1 SGHDN and CDR2 FVKESK. This CDR3 is CASSQDRVSPLHF. The CDR3 DNA follows: TGTGCCAGCAGCCAAGACAGGGTTTCACCCCTCCACTTT. The full variable domain, rest sourced from reference TRBV14 and TRBJ1-6, is EAGVTQFPSHSVIEKGQTVTLRCDPISGHDNLYWYRRVMGKEIKFLLHFVKESKQDESGMPNNRFLAERTGGTYSTLKVQPAELEDSGVYFCASSQDRVSPLHFGNGTRLTVT.

The chain is built from TRBV7-7 and TRBJ2-1; a possible D gene is TRBD2 (5 bases). CDR3 size: 16 residues. The germline V and J ends were trimmed by 5 bases and 0 bases, with 14 bases remaining between them. Germline lookup yields CDR1 SSHAT and CDR2 FNYEAQ (reference sequence). CDR3 coding DNA: TGTGCCAGCAGCCCCGGGGAGCTATCCTCCTACAATGAGCAGTTCTTC. Its translation: CASSPGELSSYNEQFF.

This clone was counted only a few times. The rearrangement links TRBV6-6 to TRBJ1-6; D not certain. Germline lookup yields CDR1 MNHNY and CDR2 SVGAGI (reference sequence). V dropped 1 base and J dropped 0 bases, with 7 bases sitting between them. The CDR3 sequence is 16 residues long. The CDR3 sequence is CASSYLIVSYNSPLHF. CDR3 nucleotide sequence: TGTGCCAGCAGTTACTTAATCGTCTCCTATAATTCACCCCTCCACTTT.

The chain joins TRBV28 to TRBJ2-4; possible D gene TRBD1, 5 bases. This CDR3 spans 12 amino acids. V gave up 2 bases and J gave up 6 bases, with 5 bases separating them. Germline V gene sequence: CDR1 MDHEN, CDR2 SYDVKM. The CDR3 reads CASSLQGNIQYF. DNA for the CDR3: TGTGCCAGCAGTTTACAGGGAAACATTCAGTACTTC.

The chain joins TRBV5-1 to TRBJ2-2, with 10 bases matching TRBD1. The CDR3 sequence is 16 residues long. V was clipped by 4 bases and J by 2 bases; unmatched bases: 5. CDR1 and CDR2 from the germline V gene are SGHRS and YFSETQ. CDR3 coding DNA: TGCGCCAGCAGCACAGACAGGGGGCTAAACACCGGGGAGCTGTTTTTT. Translating gives CASSTDRGLNTGELFF.

A few counts support this clone. The gene calls are TRBV7-9 and TRBJ1-2, with D hard to call. This CDR3 has 14 amino acids. CDR1 is SEHNR, CDR2 FQNEAQ, per germline (reference sequence). Trimming removed 1 base at V and 2 bases at J, with 8 bases between. The DNA of the CDR3 is TGTGCCAGCAGCTTAGATGAACGGAACTATGGCTACACCTTC. Residues: CASSLDERNYGYTF.

The chain carries TRBV14 and TRBJ2-7; 10 bases line up with TRBD1. Germline CDR1 SGHDN, CDR2 FVKESK. The V gene end was trimmed by 2 bases and the J gene end by 6 bases; junction bases not matched to a gene: 1. The CDR3 spans 13 residues. CDR3 in amino acids: CASSQWTGGEQYF. In DNA form, the CDR3 reads TGTGCCAGCAGCCAATGGACAGGGGGCGAGCAGTACTTC.

Only a few counts were recorded for this clone. V is TRBV12-5 and J is TRBJ1-3; the D is unclear. Trimming cost V 0 bases and J 6 bases, with 3 bases left between them. CDR1 and CDR2 from the germline V gene are LGHNT and FRNRAP. The CDR3 covers 12 residues. The CDR3 loop is CASGLVKNTIYF. CDR3 coding DNA: TGTGCTAGTGGTTTGGTAAAAAACACCATATATTTT. The whole variable domain, filled in from reference TRBV12-5 and TRBJ1-3, reads DARVTQTPRHKVTEMGQEVTMRCQPILGHNTVFWYRQTMMQGLELLAYFRNRAPLDDSGMPKDRFSAEMPDATLATLKIQPSEPRDSAVYFCASGLVKNTIYFGEGSWLTVV.

There are a few counts of this clone. Written as DNA, the CDR3 is TGTGCCAGCAGTCCACAGCCAGGACTAGGGGTCGAGCAGTACTTC. Its translation is CASSPQPGLGVEQYF. The V and J genes are TRBV27 and TRBJ2-7; 7 bases agree with TRBD2. V trimming: 5 bases; J trimming: 6 bases; junction bases outside the gene matches: 13. The CDR3 loop spans 15 amino acids. In germline, CDR1 is MNHEY, CDR2 SMNVEV (reference sequence).

The chain carries TRBV25-1 and TRBJ2-2; TRBD2 aligns across 8 bases. Germline V lookup: CDR1 MGHDK, CDR2 SYGVNS. The CDR3 loop spans 14 amino acids. V gave up 7 bases and J gave up 5 bases; unmatched junction bases: 6. CDR3 sequence reads: CASTLGLATGELFF. The DNA for the CDR3 is TGTGCCAGCACTCTAGGACTAGCAACCGGGGAGCTGTTTTTT.

This sequence joins TRBV2 and TRBJ2-3; 10 bases map to TRBD2. V dropped 6 bases and J dropped 2; count of bases not matched to a gene: 8. In germline, CDR1 is SNHLY, CDR2 FYNNEI. This CDR3 contains 16 residues. The CDR3 nucleotides read TGTGCCAGCAGGGAGCTACTAGCGGGATTCACAGATACGCAGTATTTT. This gives the protein CASRELLAGFTDTQYF.

On this clone: One end of the junction does not line up with germline, which may come from a read error. The rearrangement links TRBV29-1 to TRBJ2-5, with D perhaps being TRBD1 or TRBD2 (5 bases each). CDR1 SQVTM and CDR2 ANQGSEA come from the germline V gene. CDR3 length: 11 residues. CDR3 nucleotides: TGCAGCGTTGAAGGGCCGGGACCTCTGAACTTC. Translation: CSVEGPGPLNF.

The chain links TRBV7-2 to TRBJ2-1; 9 bases are shared with TRBD2. In germline, CDR1 is SGHTA, CDR2 FQGNSA. With V trimmed by 3 bases and J by 0 bases, 6 bases remained unmatched. This CDR3 has 17 amino acids. CDR3 residues: CASSFTSGWSSYNEQFF. The DNA of the CDR3 is TGTGCCAGCAGCTTTACTAGCGGGTGGAGCTCCTACAATGAGCAGTTCTTC.

The rearrangement links TRBV7-2 to TRBJ1-2, with 8 positions matching TRBD1. V was pared by 6 bases and J by 2 bases, with 2 bases of the junction left unmatched. Germline V CDR1 and CDR2: SGHTA, FQGNSA. The CDR3 consists of 13 residues. CDR3 bases: TGTGCCAGCAGTTGGGACAGGAACTATGGCTACACCTTC. Protein product: CASSWDRNYGYTF. The complete variable domain, with remaining parts taken from reference TRBV7-2 and TRBJ1-2, reads GAGVSQSPSNKVTEKGKDVELRCDPISGHTALYWYRQSLGQGLEFLIYFQGNSAPDKSGLPSDRFSAERTGGSVSTLTIQRTQQEDSAVYLCASSWDRNYGYTFGSGTRLTVV.

The chain has TRBV7-9 and TRBJ2-7; D gene unclear. Trimming took 1 base from V and 2 from J, leaving 3 bases between them. The CDR3 length is 12 residues. The germline gives CDR1 SEHNR, CDR2 FQNEAQ (reference sequence). CDR3 coding DNA: TGTGCCAGCAGCTTAGGGGCCTACGAGCAGTACTTC. Translated: CASSLGAYEQYF.

The V gene is TRBV5-4, the J gene TRBJ2-1; no clear D gene. V dropped 0 bases and J dropped 1 base, with 2 bases sitting between them. The germline CDR1 and CDR2 sequences are SGHNT and YYREEE (reference sequence). The CDR3 runs to 13 residues. The CDR3 DNA sequence: TGTGCCAGCAGCTTGGTGTCCTACAATGAGCAGTTCTTC. Its protein product is CASSLVSYNEQFF.

The chain recombines TRBV5-6 with TRBJ1-1; D remains ambiguous. CDR1 and CDR2 (germline): SGHDT, YYEEEE. Trimming shortened V by 1 base and J by 0 bases, and 7 bases separated the two germline ends. The CDR3 is 14 residues long. The CDR3 DNA follows: TGTGCCAGCAGCTTGCTTACAATGAACACTGAAGCTTTCTTT. This codes for CASSLLTMNTEAFF. Based on the CDR3 plus reference TRBV5-6 and TRBJ1-1, the full variable domain is DAGVTQSPTHLIKTRGQQVTLRCSPKSGHDTVSWYQQALGQGPQFIFQYYEEEERQRGNFPDRFSGHQFPNYSSELNVNALLLGDSALYLCASSLLTMNTEAFFGQGTRLTVV.

The rearrangement joins TRBV6-4 to TRBJ2-2, with TRBD2 identical over 14 bases. The CDR3 consists of 17 residues. Trimming cost V 2 bases and J 5 bases; bases outside gene matches: 4. CDR1 and CDR2 from the germline V gene are MRHNA and SNTAGT. CDR3 loop: CASSDGLAGGRTGELFF. CDR3 nucleotides: TGTGCCAGCAGTGACGGACTAGCGGGAGGTCGGACCGGGGAGCTGTTTTTT.

This rearrangement joins TRBV7-6 to TRBJ2-5; 10 bases are a match to TRBD1. This CDR3 comprises 14 residues. The V gene's germline CDR1 is SGHVS and CDR2 FNYEAQ. V shed 1 base, J shed 4 bases, and the junction held 0 bases outside the gene matches. The CDR3 bases are TGTGCCAGCAGCTTAGGGACAGGGGGAGAGACCCAGTACTTC. Amino acids: CASSLGTGGETQYF.